This T cell receptor (beta chain) was found in a study of cytomegalovirus exposure and HLA in healthy donors. The PCR used 60 Vbeta and 13 Jbeta primers. The method was immunoSEQ multiplex PCR; TCRdb's version includes in-frame clones alone and lacks a portion of them. The sample contains approximately 190,000 clones, roughly 81% of which appear only once. A word on this clone: Antigen: not known.

General observations from the study: An ancestry cluster, one associated with Asian ancestry, reportedly showed fewer N-insertions than the roughly 610-donor mean in a later analysis. It is likely that the observed cluster of highly shared sequence variants was a sequencing artifact. As immune exposure information, only CMV serostatus was available. Segments of the TCR beta V type were, in most cases, productive about 90% or about 30% of the time in an earlier analysis.

CDR3 length: 15 amino acids. From germline, CDR1 is SEHNR and CDR2 FQNEAQ (reference sequence). Trimming took 5 bases from V and 5 from J; bases not matched to a gene: 8. The receptor's source is a woman aged 25-40 years in good health and CMV-seropositive. Sequencing was carried out using PBMCs. The chain recombines TRBV7-9 with TRBJ1-5, with 8 bases fitting TRBD1. This CDR3 reads CASSPGGQGHQPQHF. In nucleotides, the CDR3 is TGTGCCAGCAGCCCCGGAGGACAGGGTCATCAGCCCCAGCATTTT.